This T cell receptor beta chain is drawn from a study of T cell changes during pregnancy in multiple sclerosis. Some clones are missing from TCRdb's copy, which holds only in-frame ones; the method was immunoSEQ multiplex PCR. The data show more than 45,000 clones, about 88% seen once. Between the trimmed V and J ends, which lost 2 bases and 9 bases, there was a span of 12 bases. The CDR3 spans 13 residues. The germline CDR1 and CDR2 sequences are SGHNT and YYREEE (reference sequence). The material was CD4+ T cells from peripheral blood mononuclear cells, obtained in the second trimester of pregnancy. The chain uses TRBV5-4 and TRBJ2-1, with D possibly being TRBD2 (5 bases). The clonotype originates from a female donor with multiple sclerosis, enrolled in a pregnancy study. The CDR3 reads CASSFSSGIEQFF. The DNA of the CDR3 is TGTGCCAGCAGCTTCTCTTCGGGGATTGAGCAGTTCTTC.